These T cell receptor beta chains were read from a single sample in a study of shared clonotypes between healthy human individuals. Profiled with immunoSEQ multiplex PCR; TCRdb holds only in-frame clones, not every one. The sample consists of some 1,900,000 clones, roughly 94% of them appearing once. The sequencing input was naive CD8+ T cells sorted from blood. Source of these receptors: a man between 18 and 35 years old in good health. Each CDR3 is given with its conserved first and last residue. The order of the fields is J gene, D gene, V gene, CDR3 protein. The D gene is left open where the match is weak.

TRBJ2-6	TRBD1	TRBV7-9	CASSEPGQSISGANVLTF
TRBJ2-7	NA	TRBV10-3	CAISDLTGYEQYF
TRBJ1-1	NA	TRBV11-1	CASSLGVFGRDEAFF
TRBJ2-1	TRBD2	TRBV2	CASSDTSGRALSSYNEQFF
TRBJ1-1	NA	TRBV7-2	CASSLVWPEPVAFF
TRBJ2-1	TRBD2	TRBV5-6	CASSDTSGPYNEQFF
TRBJ2-3	NA	TRBV19	CASATISEKDTQYF
TRBJ2-1	NA	TRBV28	CASSGLNLVSDLSYNEQFF
TRBJ2-7	TRBD1	TRBV4-2	CASSRDPGQDYEQYF
TRBJ2-5	NA	TRBV28	CASSLQDLQETQYF
TRBJ1-1	NA	TRBV6-5	CASSQPVAFF
TRBJ2-5	NA	TRBV9	CASSSMGVQETQYF
TRBJ2-3	TRBD1	TRBV13	CASSFHPGQGETDTQYF
TRBJ1-1	NA	TRBV15	CATSRDRHGEAFF
TRBJ2-3	NA	TRBV4-3	CASSQAVLTDTQYF
TRBJ2-7	TRBD1	TRBV13	CASSEGGQGRYEQYF
TRBJ1-1	NA	TRBV15	CATSRDIGTGGTEAFF
TRBJ2-7	NA	TRBV6-1	CASSEVFGSPNYEQYF
TRBJ2-7	NA	TRBV4-1	CASSQGAGYSYEQYF
TRBJ1-1	TRBD1	TRBV7-9	CASSFNSQGDMNTEAFF
TRBJ2-7	NA	TRBV28	CASSPPPKVLEQYF
TRBJ2-7	NA	TRBV6-1	CASRQNIEYEQYF
TRBJ1-6	NA	TRBV27	CASRGGFTGDNSPLHF
TRBJ2-5	TRBD2	TRBV6-5	CASRTSDGVETQYF
TRBJ2-5	NA	TRBV6-6	CASSSPPHSQETQYF
TRBJ2-2	NA	TRBV9	CASSVEGLPPRELFF
TRBJ1-2	NA	TRBV9	CASSVGAANYGYTF
TRBJ1-2	NA	TRBV7-9	CASSLVVSGAHYGYTF
TRBJ2-2	NA	TRBV6-6	CASSLKRYTGELFF